These 29 T cell receptor beta chains share one sample of origin, sequenced in a study of blood T cell repertoires in COVID-19. Method: immunoSEQ multiplex PCR; TCRdb's copy keeps in-frame clones and lacks some. The sample lists over 350,000 clones, over 75% occurring once. Sequencing was carried out using PBMCs or T cells enriched from blood (not recorded which). The receptors here all came from a woman aged 25-40 years with acute COVID-19.

V usage is TRBV19 and J usage is TRBJ2-5, with D possibly TRBD2 on 5 matching bases. This CDR3 contains 13 residues. V lost 6 bases and J lost 1, with 9 bases in between. Germline-derived CDR1 and CDR2 are LNHDA and SQIVND (reference sequence). CDR3 in DNA: TGTGCCAGTAGCCCGGGAACCCAAGAGACCCAGTACTTC. It codes for CASSPGTQETQYF.

The V gene is TRBV29-1, the J gene TRBJ1-1, with 9 positions matching TRBD1. The germline gives CDR1 SQVTM, CDR2 ANQGSEA. This CDR3 is built from 14 residues. Trimming cost V 6 bases and J 4 bases; bases outside gene matches: 9. The CDR3 loop is CSVRTGDPITEAFF. The CDR3 DNA reads as TGCAGCGTAAGGACAGGGGATCCGATCACTGAAGCTTTCTTT.

The chain links TRBV30 to TRBJ2-7; 13 nucleotides agree with TRBD2. V lost 5 bases and J lost 3; bases outside the gene matches: 7. CDR1 and CDR2 from the germline V gene are GTSNPN and SVGIG (reference sequence). The CDR3 consists of 15 residues. The CDR3 region has the DNA TGTGCCTGGTCCACTAGCGGGGGGGCCTACTACGAGCAGTACTTC. Translating it yields CAWSTSGGAYYEQYF.

The gene calls are TRBV6-1 and TRBJ1-1; D gene unclear. Trimming shortened V by 3 bases and J by 0 bases, and 11 bases separated the two germline ends. The CDR3 extends over 15 amino acids. Germline CDR1 MNHNS, CDR2 SASEGT. The CDR3 here is CASSDRGGLNTEAFF. In DNA form, the CDR3 reads TGTGCCAGCAGTGACCGTGGCGGGCTGAACACTGAAGCTTTCTTT.

The CDR3 nucleotides are TGTGCCAGCACCCCAGGGGACAACATGAACACTGAAGCTTTCTTT. Translated: CASTPGDNMNTEAFF. V and J are TRBV28 and TRBJ1-1, with D possibly being TRBD1 (6 bases). Germline V CDR1 and CDR2: MDHEN, SYDVKM. V lost 7 bases and J 0 bases, leaving 15 bases between the germline ends. The CDR3 totals 15 residues.

The chain couples TRBV5-4 to TRBJ2-1; D unclear. CDR1 and CDR2 (germline): SGHNT, YYREEE (reference sequence). This CDR3 is 14 amino acids long. The V end lost 1 base, the J end lost 3 bases, and 8 bases lay between the germline ends. As DNA, the CDR3 is TGTGCCAGCAGCTTGTCGGGTAACTACAATGAGCAGTTCTTC. Translating gives CASSLSGNYNEQFF.

J is TRBJ1-1 and V is TRBV5-6, with D perhaps TRBD1 (5 bases). Germline-derived CDR1 and CDR2 are SGHDT and YYEEEE. Trimming removed 0 bases from V and 5 bases from J, with 8 bases in between. This CDR3 contains 13 residues. This CDR3 reads CASSLGDLTEAFF. CDR3 nucleotides: TGTGCCAGCAGCTTGGGGGACTTGACTGAAGCTTTCTTT.

This clone was counted only a few times. The V and J genes are TRBV29-1 and TRBJ1-3; a weak D match, TRBD1 (5 bases). CDR3 length: 18 residues. V was pared by 6 bases and J by 2 bases, with 26 bases between. Germline CDR1 and CDR2: SQVTM and ANQGSEA. CDR3 sequence: CSVQQRGGPGNPGNTIYF. CDR3 DNA sequence: TGCAGCGTCCAACAGCGCGGCGGACCAGGGAATCCTGGAAACACCATATATTTT.

The rearrangement links TRBV6-1 to TRBJ1-5, with D perhaps TRBD1 (6 bases). Germline V lookup: CDR1 MNHNS, CDR2 SASEGT. V was shortened by 1 base and J by 11 bases, with 21 bases between the two germline ends. This CDR3 spans 16 amino acids. CDR3 sequence: CASSEETGTLLISQHF. The CDR3 bases are TGTGCCAGCAGTGAAGAAACAGGGACCCTTTTGATTTCCCAGCATTTT.

The V gene is TRBV5-1, the J gene TRBJ2-1; 11 bases align to TRBD2. The CDR3 runs 19 residues. Per germline, CDR1 SGHRS and CDR2 YFSETQ. The trim removed 7 bases at V and 3 bases at J, leaving 18 bases unmatched. CDR3 coding DNA: TGCGCCAGCGCAACCTTACCGGGGACTAGCGGCGGCCGCTACAATGAGCAGTTCTTC. This encodes CASATLPGTSGGRYNEQFF.

The gene calls are TRBV30 and TRBJ2-1; 9 nucleotides agree with TRBD2. The CDR3 has 18 residues. V gave up 0 bases and J gave up 9 bases; unmatched junction bases: 18. Germline-derived CDR1 and CDR2 are GTSNPN and SVGIG (reference sequence). This CDR3 is CAWSVPTSSGGHLPEQFF. The CDR3 region has the DNA TGTGCCTGGAGTGTTCCCACCTCCAGCGGGGGGCACCTTCCTGAGCAGTTCTTC. The full variable domain, rest sourced from reference TRBV30 and TRBJ2-1, is SQTIHQWPATLVQPVGSPLSLECTVEGTSNPNLYWYRQAAGRGLQLLFYSVGIGQISSEVPQNLSASRPQDRQFILSSKKLLLSDSGFYLCAWSVPTSSGGHLPEQFFGPGTRLTVL.

V and J are TRBV6-5 and TRBJ2-7, with a weak D call TRBD2 (6 bases). V was cut by 4 bases and J by 7 bases, with 20 bases left in between. The CDR3 is made up of 15 amino acids. Germline V lookup: CDR1 MNHEY, CDR2 SVGAGI. CDR3: CASSSSSRGGGEQYF. CDR3 sequence (DNA): TGTGCCAGCAGTTCTTCCTCGCGGGGCGGAGGTGAGCAGTACTTC.

J is TRBJ1-2 and V is TRBV19, with 7 bases aligning to TRBD1. There are 18 residues in the CDR3. From germline, CDR1 is LNHDA and CDR2 SQIVND (reference sequence). Trimming removed 2 bases from V and 4 bases from J; junction bases left unmatched: 16. In DNA, the CDR3 is TGTGCCAGTAGTATAACGCGATCAAGGGGGCTTGAAGGCTATGGCTACACCTTC. Encoded protein: CASSITRSRGLEGYGYTF.

V is TRBV2 and J is TRBJ2-7; TRBD2 agrees at 11 bases. Germline V gene sequence: CDR1 SNHLY, CDR2 FYNNEI. V was clipped by 6 bases and J by 1 base; unmatched bases: 8. The CDR3 is 16 amino acids. In nucleotides, the CDR3 is TGTGCCAGCAGAGTTAGTAGCGGGGGGGCTTCCTACGAGCAGTACTTC. Its translation is CASRVSSGGASYEQYF.

This chain connects TRBV29-1 to TRBJ2-7; D not certain. The CDR3 has 11 amino acids. Germline assignment: CDR1 SQVTM and CDR2 ANQGSEA. CDR3: CSGLGDYEQYF. CDR3 coding DNA: TGCAGTGGTTTGGGCGACTACGAGCAGTACTTC.

The chain links TRBV7-3 to TRBJ1-2; 7 bases are a match to TRBD1. V shed 5 bases and J 7 bases; nucleotides not matched to a gene: 7. The CDR3 spans 13 residues. The germline gives CDR1 SGHTA, CDR2 FQGTGA. CDR3 DNA: TGTGCCAGCAGCGAGGGGACAGCGGGTGGCTACACCTTC. Translating gives CASSEGTAGGYTF.

The CDR3 nucleotides are TGCGCCAGCTGCGGGCTAGCGGGTATGGAAGATACGCAGTATTTT. It codes for CASCGLAGMEDTQYF. This chain uses TRBV5-1 with TRBJ2-3, with 8 bases lining up with TRBD2. CDR3 length: 15 residues. V shed 7 bases and J 5 bases; nucleotides not matched to a gene: 12. The V gene's germline CDR1 is SGHRS and CDR2 YFSETQ.

The rearrangement joins TRBV5-6 to TRBJ2-2; D gene uncertain. Looked up from germline, CDR1 is SGHDT and CDR2 is YYEEEE. This CDR3 is built from 14 residues. Trimming removed 1 base from V and 6 bases from J, with 10 bases in between. In DNA, the CDR3 is TGTGCCAGCAGCTTGAACGGGTTAGCCGGGGAGCTGTTTTTT. This sequence encodes CASSLNGLAGELFF.

The chain uses TRBV7-2 and TRBJ1-4; TRBD1 matches 9 bases. The CDR3 loop spans 15 amino acids. Germline V lookup: CDR1 SGHTA, CDR2 FQGNSA. J lost 8 bases, V lost 2 bases, and 6 bases had no gene match. The CDR3, as DNA: TGTGCCAGCAGCTTACTTCCCGGGACAGGGGAAAAACTGTTTTTT. Its protein product is CASSLLPGTGEKLFF.

This clone was seen once. This chain links TRBV5-1 with TRBJ2-2; D might be TRBD1 (6 bases). V lost 4 bases and J 2 bases, leaving 15 bases between the germline ends. Per germline, CDR1 SGHRS and CDR2 YFSETQ. The length of the CDR3 is 16 residues. CDR3 residues: CASSVGTSPNTGELFF. DNA for the CDR3: TGCGCCAGCAGCGTCGGGACATCCCCAAACACCGGGGAGCTGTTTTTT.

This clone showed up just a few times. The chain joins TRBV7-2 to TRBJ2-7; 7 nucleotides line up with TRBD2. CDR1 SGHTA and CDR2 FQGNSA come from the germline V gene. This CDR3 is built from 15 residues. V shed 5 bases and J 3 bases; nucleotides not matched to a gene: 10. The CDR3 loop is CASSPRSGGLYEQYF. The CDR3 region has the DNA TGTGCCAGCAGCCCTCGATCGGGAGGTCTCTACGAGCAGTACTTC.

The chain joins TRBV28 to TRBJ1-1; no definite D call. This CDR3 spans 13 amino acids. Germline V gene lookup returns CDR1 MDHEN and CDR2 SYDVKM. Deletions cut 6 bases from V and 4 bases from J, with 12 bases between. The chain's CDR3 is CASSLGGPTEAFF. In nucleotides, the CDR3 is TGTGCCAGCAGCTTGGGAGGGCCCACTGAAGCTTTCTTT.

The V call is TRBV11-2, the J call TRBJ2-7; 7 nucleotides agree with TRBD2. The CDR3 has 15 residues. V dropped 3 bases and J dropped 3; count of bases not matched to a gene: 8. Germline loops: CDR1 SGHAT, CDR2 FQNNGV. CDR3 sequence (DNA): TGTGCCAGCAGCTTGGCGGGCAGCGGGGTCTACGAGCAGTACTTC. Protein: CASSLAGSGVYEQYF.

J is TRBJ2-3 and V is TRBV18; no clear D. The CDR3 has 13 residues. Germline V lookup: CDR1 KGHSH, CDR2 LQKENI. V gave up 6 bases and J gave up 5 bases, with 12 bases separating them. CDR3 loop: CASSHGSGDTQYF. The CDR3 DNA sequence: TGTGCCAGCTCCCACGGATCGGGAGATACGCAGTATTTT.

This clone was observed a few times. Other nucleotide sequences from this sample produce the same CDR3. The rearrangement uses TRBV20-1 and TRBJ1-1; D is undetermined. Germline CDR1 reads DFQATT; CDR2 reads SNEGSKA (reference sequence). The ends were cut back, 5 bases at V and 1 base at J, with 5 bases in the middle. The CDR3 length is 11 residues. This CDR3 is CSARQNTEAFF. The CDR3 DNA sequence: TGCAGTGCTCGACAGAACACTGAAGCTTTCTTT.

The V call is TRBV5-4, the J call TRBJ1-2; TRBD1 aligns across 8 bases. Losses at the gene ends were 7 bases for V and 8 bases for J; bases not matched to a gene: 19. Germline V gives CDR1 SGHNT, CDR2 YYREEE (reference sequence). The CDR3 covers 16 residues. As DNA, the CDR3 is TGTGCCAGCCAGTCCGGGACAGGCGGGACCAGTAGGGGCTACACCTTC. Its translation: CASQSGTGGTSRGYTF.

This chain connects TRBV18 to TRBJ1-1; D is ambiguous. This CDR3 has 14 amino acids. Trimming pared 5 bases from V and 0 bases from J, leaving 10 bases between. CDR1 and CDR2 from the germline V gene are KGHSH and LQKENI. The CDR3 DNA reads TGTGCCAGCTCATCAAGACTAATGAACACTGAAGCTTTCTTT. It encodes CASSSRLMNTEAFF.

The V and J genes are TRBV7-3 and TRBJ2-7; 8 bases agree with TRBD2. The junction had 7 bases not matched to a gene; V was cut back by 2 bases and J by 4 bases. This CDR3 comprises 15 residues. Germline V gene sequence: CDR1 SGHTA, CDR2 FQGTGA. As DNA, the CDR3 is TGTGCCAGCAGCTTATCCGGGGGGGCCCAGTACGAGCAGTACTTC. It translates to CASSLSGGAQYEQYF.

The rearrangement joins TRBV9 to TRBJ2-5, with D possibly TRBD2 on 5 matching bases. The CDR3 totals 15 residues. Trimming left V 4 bases short and J 4 bases short, with 17 bases between. The V gene's germline CDR1 is SGDLS and CDR2 YYNGEE. The CDR3 sequence is CASSPSGLQGETQYF. Here the CDR3 DNA reads TGTGCCAGCAGCCCCAGCGGATTGCAAGGAGAGACCCAGTACTTC. Together with reference TRBV9 and TRBJ2-5, the CDR3 gives the full variable domain: DSGVTQTPKHLITATGQRVTLRCSPRSGDLSVYWYQQSLDQGLQFLIQYYNGEERAKGNILERFSAQQFPDLHSELNLSSLELGDSALYFCASSPSGLQGETQYFGPGTRLLVL.